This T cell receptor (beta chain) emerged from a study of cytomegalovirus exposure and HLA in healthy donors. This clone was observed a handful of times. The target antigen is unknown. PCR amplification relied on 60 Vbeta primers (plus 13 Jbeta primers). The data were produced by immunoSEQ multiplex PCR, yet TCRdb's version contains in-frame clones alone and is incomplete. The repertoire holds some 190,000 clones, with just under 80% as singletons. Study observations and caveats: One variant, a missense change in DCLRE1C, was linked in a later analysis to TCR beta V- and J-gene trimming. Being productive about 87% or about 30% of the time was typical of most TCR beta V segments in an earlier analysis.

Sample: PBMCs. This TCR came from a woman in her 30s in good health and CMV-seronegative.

CDR3 protein: CASSEGQGFGNQPQHF. The CDR3 DNA is TGTGCCAGCAGTGAGGGACAGGGTTTCGGCAATCAGCCCCAGCATTTT. The chain has TRBV6-1 and TRBJ1-5, with TRBD1 identical over 9 bases. V lost 3 bases to trimming and J lost 2 bases; unmatched junction nucleotides: 5. The germline V gene encodes CDR1 MNHNS and CDR2 SASEGT. This CDR3 comprises 16 residues.